One and the same sample provided the 31 T cell receptor beta chains below, sequenced in a study of blood T cell repertoires in COVID-19. This table comes from immunoSEQ multiplex PCR, and its TCRdb copy is limited to in-frame clones, with some not included. The sample lists roughly 300,000 clones, 85% occurring once. What was sequenced was PBMCs or T cells enriched from blood (not recorded which). All receptors come from a woman aged 45 to 65 who had recovered from COVID-19.

The rearrangement links TRBV5-4 to TRBJ2-1, with D perhaps TRBD2 (5 bases). The CDR3 is made up of 13 amino acids. V lost 4 bases and J 5 bases, leaving 10 bases between the germline ends. Germline-derived CDR1 and CDR2 are SGHNT and YYREEE (reference sequence). The CDR3 bases are TGTGCCAGCAGCCCCGGGATCAACAATGAGCAGTTCTTC. Its translation: CASSPGINNEQFF.

In its sample, this clone was seen once. V is TRBV18 and J is TRBJ2-1, with TRBD2 matching over 16 bases. In germline, CDR1 is KGHSH, CDR2 LQKENI. The CDR3 runs to 17 residues. Trimming removed 4 bases from V and 5 bases from J; junction bases left unmatched: 5. The CDR3 is CASSLPGLAGGHNEQFF. The CDR3 DNA reads TGTGCCAGCTCACTGCCGGGACTAGCGGGGGGGCACAATGAGCAGTTCTTC. Full variable domain (missing parts from reference TRBV18 and TRBJ2-1): NAGVMQNPRHLVRRRGQEARLRCSPMKGHSHVYWYRQLPEEGLKFMVYLQKENIIDESGMPKERFSAEFPKEGPSILRIQQVVRGDSAAYFCASSLPGLAGGHNEQFFGPGTRLTVL.

This chain links TRBV18 with TRBJ1-2; possible D gene TRBD1, 6 bases. Between the trimmed V and J ends, which lost 6 bases and 3 bases, there was a span of 17 bases. The CDR3 spans 15 residues. Germline CDR1 and CDR2: KGHSH and LQKENI. This CDR3 is CASSTRSGVDYGYTF. The CDR3 nucleotides read TGTGCCAGCTCTACCAGATCAGGGGTGGACTATGGCTACACCTTC.

This clone has only a few counts. The gene calls are TRBV23-1 and TRBJ1-2; D is perhaps TRBD1 (5 bases). TRBV23-1 is labeled an ORF, and its function is uncertain. The CDR3 covers 16 residues. The ends were cut back, 5 bases at V and 5 bases at J, with 21 bases in the middle. CDR3 in amino acids: CASSIRPSGRGYGYTF. DNA for the CDR3: TGCGCCAGCAGTATAAGGCCCTCGGGTAGGGGTTATGGCTACACCTTC.

DNA of the CDR3: TGCGCCAGCAGCTTGGGGGGGCTGGGAGATACGCAGTATTTT. Translated, it gives CASSLGGLGDTQYF. The rearrangement links TRBV5-1 to TRBJ2-3; tentative D call: TRBD1 (6 bases). The CDR3 runs to 14 residues. Germline CDR1 SGHRS, CDR2 YFSETQ. The V and J ends lost 0 bases and 5 bases respectively, with 10 bases between them.

CDR3 loop: CASSLYRQGRETQYF. The CDR3 DNA reads TGCGCCAGCAGCCTTTACAGACAGGGAAGAGAGACCCAGTACTTC. The V call is TRBV5-1, the J call TRBJ2-5; the match to TRBD1 covers 7 bases. This CDR3 is built from 15 residues. V dropped 4 bases and J dropped 4; count of bases not matched to a gene: 10. Germline CDR1 is SGHRS and CDR2 is YFSETQ.

This clone was recorded only once. The genes are TRBV11-2 and TRBJ1-6; D gene ambiguous. V lost 6 bases, J lost 7 bases, and 10 bases lay in between. There are 13 residues in the CDR3. Germline CDR1 reads SGHAT; CDR2 reads FQNNGV. DNA of the CDR3: TGTGCCAGCAGTCGGGTTCTGAATTCACCCCTCCACTTT. This sequence encodes CASSRVLNSPLHF.

The V and J genes are TRBV7-9 and TRBJ1-1, with a weak D call TRBD1 (5 bases). V gave up 4 bases and J gave up 4 bases, with 10 bases separating them. Germline V gene data show CDR1 as SEHNR and CDR2 as FQNEAQ (reference sequence). The CDR3 loop spans 13 amino acids. The CDR3 spells CASSSRVSTEAFF. The CDR3 region has the DNA TGTGCCAGCAGCTCCAGGGTTTCCACTGAAGCTTTCTTT.

The V and J genes are TRBV28 and TRBJ1-3; 8 nucleotides match TRBD1. The germline V gene encodes CDR1 MDHEN and CDR2 SYDVKM. This CDR3 is built from 14 residues. J was trimmed by 0 bases and V by 5 bases; bases with no gene match: 0. The CDR3 region has the DNA TGTGCCAGCAGTACAGGGGGCTCTGGAAACACCATATATTTT. This translates into CASSTGGSGNTIYF.

This clone was recorded once. This chain joins TRBV9 and TRBJ2-1, with TRBD2 identical over 7 bases. The CDR3 totals 14 residues. The V gene end was trimmed by 3 bases and the J gene end by 1 base; junction bases not matched to a gene: 1. Germline CDR1 and CDR2: SGDLS and YYNGEE. CDR3 region: CASSAGGSYNEQFF. CDR3 sequence (DNA): TGTGCCAGCAGCGCGGGGGGTTCCTACAATGAGCAGTTCTTC.

The rearrangement uses TRBV30 and TRBJ1-1; possibly TRBD1 for D (6 bases). The CDR3 contains 14 residues. The V gene lost 0 bases and the J gene lost 4 bases, with 12 bases spanning the gap. CDR1 is GTSNPN, CDR2 SVGIG, per germline (reference sequence). In nucleotides, the CDR3 is TGTGCCTGGAGTGTCCAGGGGTACGGCACTGAAGCTTTCTTT. It codes for CAWSVQGYGTEAFF.

The chain recombines TRBV9 with TRBJ2-5; D gene ambiguous. The CDR3 spans 15 residues. Germline values: CDR1 SGDLS, CDR2 YYNGEE. V gave up 0 bases and J gave up 5 bases, with 14 bases separating them. The CDR3, as DNA: TGTGCCAGCAGCGTAGACTCATCTGCACGGGAGACCCAGTACTTC. It specifies CASSVDSSARETQYF.

The chain links TRBV4-1 to TRBJ2-2; 16 nucleotides line up with TRBD2. J gave up 6 bases and V 3 bases, and 7 bases lay outside the gene matches. The CDR3 extends over 18 amino acids. Germline CDR1 is MGHRA and CDR2 is YSYEKL. This chain's CDR3 is CASSQAPGLAGGSGELFF. CDR3 DNA sequence: TGCGCCAGCAGCCAGGCTCCGGGACTAGCGGGAGGGTCCGGGGAGCTGTTTTTT.

J is TRBJ1-2 and V is TRBV6-2 or TRBV6-3, with D perhaps TRBD1 (6 bases). The CDR3 covers 15 residues. Trimming shortened V by 2 bases and J by 6 bases, and 16 bases separated the two germline ends. Germline V gives CDR1 MNHEY, CDR2 SVGEGT. The CDR3 loop reads CASSYSRGALDGYTF. CDR3 sequence (DNA): TGTGCCAGCAGTTACAGTCGGGGGGCGTTGGATGGCTACACCTTC.

This chain uses TRBV2 with TRBJ1-2; 10 nucleotides align to TRBD1. CDR1 SNHLY and CDR2 FYNNEI come from the germline V gene. V lost 6 bases and J lost 4; bases outside the gene matches: 11. This CDR3 region has 16 residues. The CDR3 loop reads CASSELRQGAGYGYTF. CDR3 DNA sequence: TGTGCCAGCAGCGAACTAAGACAGGGGGCTGGCTATGGCTACACCTTC.

V gene TRBV30 combines with J gene TRBJ2-7; D remains unclear. With 0 bases removed from V and 5 bases from J, the gap between germline ends came to 14 bases. There are 14 residues in the CDR3. Germline V gene sequence: CDR1 GTSNPN, CDR2 SVGIG (reference sequence). The CDR3: CAWSVGPGPHEQYF. DNA of the CDR3: TGTGCCTGGAGTGTGGGTCCTGGGCCCCACGAGCAGTACTTC.

The chain uses TRBV29-1 and TRBJ2-7; 9 positions match TRBD1. After removal of 5 bases from V and 2 bases from J, the junction contained 7 bases not matched to a gene. The V gene's germline CDR1 is SQVTM and CDR2 ANQGSEA. The CDR3 sequence is 14 residues long. DNA of the CDR3: TGCAGCGTTATTGTACAGGGGGCAACCTACGAGCAGTACTTC. Translating it yields CSVIVQGATYEQYF.

The chain employs TRBV18 and TRBJ2-5; D call uncertain. CDR1 is KGHSH and CDR2 is LQKENI in the germline V gene. Deletions cut 1 base from V and 2 bases from J, with 8 bases between. The CDR3 has 14 amino acids. The CDR3 sequence is CASSPQLQQETQYF. CDR3 in DNA: TGTGCCAGCTCACCACAACTGCAACAAGAGACCCAGTACTTC.

This rearrangement joins TRBV5-8 to TRBJ2-1, with 14 bases that match TRBD2. CDR1 and CDR2 (germline): SGHTS, YDEGEE. CDR3 length equals 15 residues. After removal of 4 bases from V and 9 bases from J, the junction contained 6 bases not matched to a gene. Here the CDR3 reads CASSPGLAGVGEQFF. The CDR3 DNA reads as TGTGCCAGCAGCCCGGGACTAGCGGGGGTGGGTGAGCAGTTCTTC. Combining the CDR3 with reference TRBV5-8 and TRBJ2-1 gives the whole variable domain EAGVTQSPTHLIKTRGQQATLRCSPISGHTSVYWYQQALGLGLQFLLWYDEGEERNRGNFPPRFSGRQFPNYSSELNVNALELEDSALYLCASSPGLAGVGEQFFGPGTRLTVL.

The chain employs TRBV27 and TRBJ1-2; 11 nucleotides align to TRBD1. CDR3 length: 16 residues. Germline CDR1 is MNHEY and CDR2 is SMNVEV (reference sequence). V was pared by 3 bases and J by 1 base, with 4 bases of the junction left unmatched. This CDR3 is CASSLGTGGFNYGYTF. The CDR3 coding sequence is TGTGCCAGCAGTTTGGGGACAGGGGGGTTTAACTATGGCTACACCTTC.

In this sample, this clone turned up a few times. The gene calls are TRBV11-2 and TRBJ1-1; D might be TRBD1 (5 bases). Germline V lookup: CDR1 SGHAT, CDR2 FQNNGV. The CDR3 extends over 16 amino acids. V lost 4 bases to trimming and J lost 0 bases, with 15 bases between them. CDR3 sequence: CASSSRPGGVNTEAFF. Written as DNA, the CDR3 is TGTGCCAGCAGCTCTCGGCCGGGGGGGGTGAACACTGAAGCTTTCTTT.

The chain is built from TRBV5-1 and TRBJ2-2; possible D gene TRBD2, 6 bases. Per germline, CDR1 SGHRS and CDR2 YFSETQ. The CDR3 is 16 residues long. V lost 1 base and J lost 1, with 11 bases in between. CDR3 amino acids: CASSLSPAGNTGELFF. CDR3 DNA: TGCGCCAGCAGCTTGAGCCCAGCGGGGAACACCGGGGAGCTGTTTTTT.

This rearrangement joins TRBV6-2 or TRBV6-3 to TRBJ2-2; 12 nucleotides line up with TRBD2. Germline V CDR1 and CDR2: MNHEY, SVGEGT. CDR3 size: 15 residues. Trimming removed 4 bases from V and 6 bases from J; junction bases left unmatched: 3. CDR3 sequence: CASSWTSGVAGELFF. In DNA form, the CDR3 reads TGTGCCAGCAGTTGGACTAGCGGGGTGGCCGGGGAGCTGTTTTTT.

The chain carries TRBV29-1 and TRBJ2-5, with a weak D call TRBD1 (6 bases). The length of the CDR3 is 12 residues. From germline, CDR1 is SQVTM and CDR2 ANQGSEA. Trimming removed 1 base at V and 6 bases at J, with 9 bases between. The CDR3 loop is CSVEGTVKTQYF. In nucleotides, the CDR3 is TGCAGCGTTGAAGGGACAGTGAAGACCCAGTACTTC.

This clone was counted only a few times. The genes are TRBV9 and TRBJ1-2; D gene ambiguous. CDR3 size: 15 residues. The germline V gene has CDR1 SGDLS and CDR2 YYNGEE. Trimming took off 0 bases at V and 3 bases at J, with 12 bases between the two ends. The CDR3 protein is CASSVDPGSHYGYTF. As DNA, the CDR3 is TGTGCCAGCAGCGTAGACCCGGGATCGCACTATGGCTACACCTTC.

This clone came up a few times. This sequence joins TRBV5-1 and TRBJ2-2; 13 bases fit TRBD2. Germline V gene lookup returns CDR1 SGHRS and CDR2 YFSETQ. The CDR3 is made up of 16 amino acids. The V segment lost 4 bases and the J segment 5 bases; nucleotides outside the gene matches: 5. Written as DNA, the CDR3 is TGCGCCAGCAGCATACTAGCGGGAGGGTTAACCGGGGAGCTGTTTTTT. Its translation is CASSILAGGLTGELFF.

This clone was counted a single time. V usage is TRBV5-1 and J usage is TRBJ1-1; 12 nucleotides line up with TRBD1. The CDR3 sequence is 14 residues long. Losses at the gene ends were 0 bases for V and 6 bases for J; bases not matched to a gene: 0. The V gene's germline CDR1 is SGHRS and CDR2 YFSETQ. The CDR3 nucleotides are TGCGCCAGCAGCTTGGGGGACAGGGGGCCTGAAGCTTTCTTT. This translates into CASSLGDRGPEAFF.

V gene TRBV5-6 combines with J gene TRBJ1-3; D is unresolved. CDR1 and CDR2 (germline): SGHDT, YYEEEE. The CDR3 length is 16 residues. V was clipped by 3 bases and J by 0 bases, with 13 bases between them. The CDR3 is CASSSPRGSSGNTIYF. The CDR3 DNA follows: TGTGCCAGCAGCTCCCCGCGAGGCAGCTCTGGAAACACCATATATTTT.

This chain links TRBV5-4 with TRBJ2-5, with TRBD2 matching over 11 bases. Germline V gene lookup returns CDR1 SGHNT and CDR2 YYREEE (reference sequence). V lost 2 bases to trimming and J lost 3 bases; unmatched junction nucleotides: 6. The CDR3 is 16 amino acids. This CDR3 is CASSFGLAGGEETQYF. In nucleotides, the CDR3 is TGTGCCAGCAGCTTCGGACTAGCGGGCGGAGAAGAGACCCAGTACTTC. The full variable domain, its missing parts supplied by reference TRBV5-4 and TRBJ2-5, is ETGVTQSPTHLIKTRGQQVTLRCSSQSGHNTVSWYQQALGQGPQFIFQYYREEENGRGNFPPRFSGLQFPNYSSELNVNALELDDSALYLCASSFGLAGGEETQYFGPGTRLLVL.

The rearrangement joins TRBV3-1 (or the pseudogene TRBV3-2) to TRBJ2-1; TRBD2 matches 12 bases. Germline-derived CDR1 and CDR2 are LGHDT and YNNKEL (reference sequence). The CDR3 is 15 residues long. V gave up 6 bases and J gave up 9 bases; unmatched junction bases: 9. The CDR3 nucleotides are TGTGCCAGCAGTCCTAGGACTAGCGGGAAGGGTGAGCAGTTCTTC. Protein: CASSPRTSGKGEQFF.

This rearrangement joins TRBV4-1 to TRBJ1-1, with D perhaps TRBD1 (5 bases). The CDR3 has 14 amino acids. The germline V gene encodes CDR1 MGHRA and CDR2 YSYEKL. Trimming left V 5 bases short and J 1 base short, with 11 bases between. The CDR3 bases are TGCGCCAGCAGCAGCAGGGCAAAGAACACTGAAGCTTTCTTT. It specifies CASSSRAKNTEAFF.